These 4 T cell receptor beta chains share one sample of origin, sequenced in a study of spatial heterogeneity in lung cancer. Time point described: sample taken at primary tumor resection. No antigen is known for these receptors. Study outcomes and limitations: The study found that expanded intratumoral alpha and beta TCR counts tracked tumor mutation counts.

TCRdb reprocessed the 5' RACE reads with MiXCR, giving one entry per CDR3 protein. The sample records about 910 distinct CDR3 sequences, more than 35% being singletons. The sequences come from lung tumor tissue, collected at surgery. These receptors came from a female donor with early-stage non-small cell lung cancer.

This clonotype is classed as large. The chain carries TRBV28 and TRBJ1-1; no clear D gene. The germline V and J ends were trimmed by 3 bases and 4 bases, with 9 bases remaining between them. This CDR3 is 13 amino acids long. From germline, CDR1 is MDHEN and CDR2 SYDVKM. CDR3 region: CASSFDGLTEAFF. The CDR3 DNA follows: TGTGCCAGCAGTTTTGACGGGCTCACTGAAGCTTTCTTT.

This chain connects TRBV29-1 to TRBJ2-3, with D possibly being TRBD2 (6 bases). V gave up 5 bases and J gave up 0 bases, with 12 bases separating them. This CDR3 comprises 14 residues. The germline V gene has CDR1 SQVTM and CDR2 ANQGSEA. The CDR3 nucleotides are TGCAGCGTTAACCGGGGGACTAGCACAGATACGCAGTATTTT. It yields the protein CSVNRGTSTDTQYF.

This clonotype was found a few times. The rearrangement uses TRBV6-2 or TRBV6-3 and TRBJ2-1; weak D call: TRBD2 (6 bases). CDR1 is MNHEY, CDR2 SVGEGT, per germline. This CDR3 comprises 14 residues. V lost 4 bases to trimming and J lost 7 bases, with 14 bases between them. The CDR3 reads CASSWVGLANEQFF. CDR3 bases: TGTGCCAGCAGTTGGGTTGGGCTAGCGAATGAGCAGTTCTTC.

A few counts support this clonotype. V gene TRBV5-1 combines with J gene TRBJ2-4; D possibly corresponds to TRBD2 (5 bases). The CDR3 length is 14 residues. The V gene lost 5 bases and the J gene lost 9 bases, with 18 bases spanning the gap. CDR1 is SGHRS and CDR2 is YFSETQ in the germline V gene. The CDR3 reads CASRIGIEAGIQYF. The CDR3, as DNA: TGCGCCAGCAGGATCGGGATTGAGGCCGGCATTCAGTACTTC.